Below, one T cell receptor beta chain is given with its context. Its binding antigen is unknown. Base-call qualities are not available, and no considerably larger clone is one nucleotide away. The data derive from a study of a mutant IDH1 vaccine in newly diagnosed glioma (dated by TCRdb to the early 2020s). In terms of the full investigation: Of the roughly 31 treated patients, about 60% were male and approximately 40% were female, and the mean age was about 40 years. Before enrollment, patients had received standard therapy of radiotherapy alone, temozolomide alone, or radiochemotherapy with temozolomide; most received the combination. For exploratory analyses, about 25 treated patients had longitudinal TCRB deep sequencing done wherever samples were available. Peripheral blood samples were drawn at six visits, namely V03 (baseline), V05, V07, V10, V12 and V13.

The sample's time point label, decoded: baseline, week 1 (first vaccination visit). In light of the paper, this sample's treatment or condition label describes: pre-vaccination baseline after standard-of-care therapy. The donors had newly diagnosed IDH1-mutant astrocytomas of WHO grade 3 or 4 that showed loss of nuclear ATRX. The samples were drawn from NOA16, a multicentre, single-arm, open-label phase I trial in Germany that tested a mutant IDH1 peptide vaccine in humans for the first time. For immunogenicity testing, the blood drawn at visit V03 was used as the baseline sample. Genomic DNA for TCRB sequencing was extracted from EDTA blood using the DNeasy Blood and Tissue Kit. The method behind the library was the immunoSEQ multiplex PCR assay. Following the manufacturer's protocol, the hsTCRB Kit was used to amplify rearranged TCR beta chain sequences. An Illumina MiSeq was used to sequence the TCRB libraries. The original pipeline was this. The kit vendor's proprietary platform handled demultiplexing, trimming and gene mapping. TCRdb took over this immuneACCESS table, retaining in-frame rearrangements with V and J assigned. Such tables are incomplete; in checked studies, under half of the missing clones stem from an unresolved V gene, and the remainder is unexplained. The V and J calls and the clone size are those of that table, but D and trimming were determined from the DNA. This sample is represented by about 98,000 clones; 80% to 90% of them were singletons. Roughly 0.6% of the sample goes to the ten largest clones.

The CDR3 measures 14 amino acids from cysteine to phenylalanine. The sequence is cut down to CDR3 DNA, 42 bases in frame from base 1. The germline V gene provides CDR1 MDHEN and CDR2 SYDVKM. Here V drops 6 bases and J drops 6 bases, and the junction holds 11 bases not matched to any gene. Summary of the overall study and its limitations: Vaccine-induced immune responses across multiple MHC alleles were detected in 90% to 95% of patients. No apparent relationship was observed between pseudoprogression and alterations in the top peripheral T cell clonotypes detected by TCRB sequencing. The authors stated that sample limitations prevented analyses of patient blood samples from being reproduced. PBMC samples for TCRB deep sequencing were selected based on availability.

The receptor comes from a woman aged 45-65 years with glioma. This specimen consisted of PBMCs, obtained from a glioma patient treated with radiotherapy, temozolomide or both. The sequence links TRBV28 to TRBJ2-7; the junction holds 7 bases that match TRBD1. CDR3 protein: CASSGTEKGREQYF. The nucleotides read TGTGCCAGCAGCGGGACAGAGAAGGGCCGCGAGCAGTACTTC.